A selection of T cell receptor beta chains follows, all from one sample in a study of regulatory T cells in long-lasting Graves disease. MiXCR, run by TCRdb on the multiplex PCR reads, gives a single entry per CDR3 protein. The sample carries 510,000 or so distinct CDR3 sequences, 12% recorded once. These same records also appear under a second study, on T cells in Graves' hyperthyroidism and ophthalmopathy.

Source: peripheral blood mononuclear cells (PBMCs), taken at new diagnosis, from a patient treated with antithyroid drugs. The origin of the receptors is a woman aged 25-40 years with Graves disease. Both conserved end residues are part of each CDR3. Fields, in order: clone size, D gene, J gene, V gene, CDR3 DNA, CDR3 protein. The D gene is left open where the match is weak. The listing skips clone size in some rows; elsewhere it reads once, few, many or a size class.

few - TRBJ2-1 TRBV6-2/TRBV6-3 TGTGCCAGCAGTTATTTTCCTACAAATGAGCAGTTCTTC CASSYFPTNEQFF
many - TRBJ1-5 TRBV12-3/TRBV12-4 TGTGCCAGCAGCGATTATAGCAATCAGCCCCAGCATTTT CASSDYSNQPQHF
many TRBD2 TRBJ2-5 TRBV6-5 TGTGCCAGCAGTTACCTCCGACTAGCGGGAGATGGTGAGACCCAGTACTTC CASSYLRLAGDGETQYF
many - TRBJ2-6 TRBV6-5 TGTGCCAGCAGTTACTCGGTTTCGGCTGGGGCCAACGTCCTGACTTTC CASSYSVSAGANVLTF
few - TRBJ2-7 TRBV5-5 TGTGCCAGCAGCGTATACCGTGGGCCATACGAGCAGTACTTC CASSVYRGPYEQYF
- - TRBJ2-2 TRBV9 TGTGCCAGCAGCGAAGAAGGGGGGGGCGCGAACACCGGGGAGCTGTTTTTT CASSEEGGGANTGELFF
many TRBD1 TRBJ2-7 TRBV20-1 TGCAGTGCGGGGGGATTTATGGACAGGGCCTACGAGCAGTACTTC CSAGGFMDRAYEQYF
many - TRBJ1-2 TRBV27 TGTGCCAGCAGTTTAACGGGGGCTAACTATGGCTACACCTTC CASSLTGANYGYTF
many - TRBJ1-5 TRBV28 TGTGCCAGCAGTTTACTTCCCACGGATCAGCCCCAGCATTTT CASSLLPTDQPQHF
- TRBD2 TRBJ2-4 TRBV10-2 TGCGCCAGCAGCGGGACTAGTCGGGCCAAAAACATTCAGTACTTC CASSGTSRAKNIQYF